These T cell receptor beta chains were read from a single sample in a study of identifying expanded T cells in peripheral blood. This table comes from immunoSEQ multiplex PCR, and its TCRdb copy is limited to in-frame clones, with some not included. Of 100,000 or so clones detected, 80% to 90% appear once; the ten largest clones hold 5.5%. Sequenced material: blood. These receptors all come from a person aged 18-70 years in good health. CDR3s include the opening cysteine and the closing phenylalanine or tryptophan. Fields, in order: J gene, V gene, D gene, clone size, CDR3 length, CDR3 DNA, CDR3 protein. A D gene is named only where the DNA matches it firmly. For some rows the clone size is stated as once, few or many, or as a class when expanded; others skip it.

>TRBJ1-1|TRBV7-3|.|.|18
TGTGCCAGCAGCGTCACCGCGGGGGGCACAGGGTTGAACACTGAAGCTTTCTTT
CASSVTAGGTGLNTEAFF
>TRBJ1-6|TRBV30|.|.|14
TGTGCCTGGAGCGGAGACTCCTATAATTCACCCCTCCACTTT
CAWSGDSYNSPLHF
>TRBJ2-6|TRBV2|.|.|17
TGTGCCAGCAGTGAATTCAGGGTAGGGGCTGGGGCCAACGTCCTGACTTTC
CASSEFRVGAGANVLTF
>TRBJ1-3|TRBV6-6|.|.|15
TGTGCCAGCAGCCTACGCCCGGGGGCTGGAAACACCATATATTTT
CASSLRPGAGNTIYF
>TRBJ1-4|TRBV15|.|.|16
TGTGCCACCGAAATGATTCAGGATTGGGCTAATGAAAAACTGTTTTTT
CATEMIQDWANEKLFF
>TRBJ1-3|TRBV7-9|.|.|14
TGTGCCAGCAGCCCCGGGATAGATGGAAACACCATATATTTT
CASSPGIDGNTIYF
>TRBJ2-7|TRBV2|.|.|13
TGTGCCAGCTTCCAGGACGGAACCTACGAGCAGTACTTC
CASFQDGTYEQYF
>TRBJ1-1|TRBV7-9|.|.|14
TGTGCCAGCAGCTTTGATGGGGCCAACACTGAAGCTTTCTTT
CASSFDGANTEAFF
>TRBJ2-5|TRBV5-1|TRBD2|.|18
TGCGCCAGCAGCTTGGCGGGAGCGGGGGGCCCCTATGGAGAGACCCAGTACTTC
CASSLAGAGGPYGETQYF
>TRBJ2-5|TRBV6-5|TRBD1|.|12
TGTGCCAGCAGGGCAGGGGGAGAGACCCAGTACTTC
CASRAGGETQYF
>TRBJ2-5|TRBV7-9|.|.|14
TGTGCCAGCAGCCACCGGGACCCCACGGAGACCCAGTACTTC
CASSHRDPTETQYF
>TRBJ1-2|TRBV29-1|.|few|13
TGCAGCGTTGGGGGGGCCTCTGCCTATGGCTACACCTTC
CSVGGASAYGYTF
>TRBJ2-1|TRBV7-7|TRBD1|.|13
TGTGCCAGCAGACCAACAGGGGGAGCTGAGCAGTTCTTC
CASRPTGGAEQFF
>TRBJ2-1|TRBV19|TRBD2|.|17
TGTGCCAGTAGTTTACCGGGACTAGCGGGGGGGCTGAATGAGCAGTTCTTC
CASSLPGLAGGLNEQFF
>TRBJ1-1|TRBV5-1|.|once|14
TGCGCCAGCAGCTTAGTCGGCCAGGACACTGAAGCTTTCTTT
CASSLVGQDTEAFF
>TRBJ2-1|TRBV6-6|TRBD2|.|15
TGTGCCAGCAGCAGGCGAGCGGGGGGAGCCGATGAGCAGTTCTTC
CASSRRAGGADEQFF
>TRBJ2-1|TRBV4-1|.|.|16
TGCGCCAGCAGCCACCAACGGGAGTCGGACTACAATGAGCAGTTCTTC
CASSHQRESDYNEQFF
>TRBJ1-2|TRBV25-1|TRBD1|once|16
TGTGCCAGCAGCGACGAATATGGACAGGTCGGCGGGGGCTACACCTTC
CASSDEYGQVGGGYTF
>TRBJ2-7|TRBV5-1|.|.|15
TGCGCCAGCAGCACCTCACAGGGTGGGTTGGGCGAGCAGTACTTC
CASSTSQGGLGEQYF
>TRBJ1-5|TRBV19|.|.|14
TGTGCCAGTAGTATAAAGGTGTTAGGTCAGCCCCAGCATTTT
CASSIKVLGQPQHF
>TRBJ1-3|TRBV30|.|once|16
TGTGCCTGGAGTGTACGCAGTGGAGGGACGGGAAACACCATATATTTT
CAWSVRSGGTGNTIYF
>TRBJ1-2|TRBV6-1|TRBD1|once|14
TGTGCCAGCACCACGACAGGGTTAAGCTATGGCTACACCTTC
CASTTTGLSYGYTF